This is a list of T cell receptor beta chains from one sample in a study of blood T cell repertoires in COVID-19. This table comes from immunoSEQ multiplex PCR, and its TCRdb copy is limited to in-frame clones, with some not included. The data hold 140,000 to 150,000 clones, with 65% to 90% observed a single time. Source material: peripheral blood. The receptors stem from a human donor in a cohort sampled during active COVID-19. Both conserved end residues are part of each CDR3. A D gene is named only where the DNA matches it firmly. Not all rows give a size; the values are once, few, many and, for expanded clones, a class.

J,D,size,V,DNA,CDR3
TRBJ2-2,.,.,TRBV6-2/TRBV6-3,TGTGCCAGCAGTTTGAGTGACACCGGGGAGCTGTTTTTT,CASSLSDTGELFF
TRBJ1-1,TRBD1,.,TRBV10-3,TGTGCCATCAGCGGAACAGGGGGCACTGAAGCTTTCTTT,CAISGTGGTEAFF
TRBJ1-5,.,few,TRBV5-1,TGCGCCAGCCCCGAAAGGACACGGCGCGGCCCAAATAGCAATCAGCCCCAGCATTTT,CASPERTRRGPNSNQPQHF
TRBJ2-3,.,.,TRBV3-1/TRBV3-2,TGTGCCAGCAGCCAGTACACAGATACGCAGTATTTT,CASSQYTDTQYF
TRBJ2-3,TRBD2,.,TRBV6-2/TRBV6-3,TGTGCCAGCAGTAGACTAGCGGACACAGATACGCAGTATTTT,CASSRLADTDTQYF
TRBJ2-7,TRBD2,.,TRBV6-2/TRBV6-3,TGTGCCAGCAGTTTATATGGACTAGCGGGAAGGAGCTCCTACGAGCAGTACTTC,CASSLYGLAGRSSYEQYF
TRBJ1-2,.,once,TRBV27,TGTGCCAGCAGTTTACGGGCAGGGTACTGGGGCTACACCTTC,CASSLRAGYWGYTF
TRBJ1-5,.,few,TRBV2,TGTGCCAGCCGGGGCAGGGGCCTAAGTAGCAATCAGCCCCAGCATTTT,CASRGRGLSSNQPQHF
TRBJ2-7,.,.,TRBV7-2,TGTGCCAGCAGCTTACAACAGGGCCTTTGGTCTCGGCAGTACTTC,CASSLQQGLWSRQYF
TRBJ1-6,.,.,TRBV28,TGTGCCAGCAAACGCGCTAATTCACCCCTCCACTTT,CASKRANSPLHF
TRBJ2-7,.,once,TRBV11-2,TGTGCCAGCAGCTTAGTCCCCAGGGCCAACTCCTACGAGCAGTACTTC,CASSLVPRANSYEQYF
TRBJ1-6,TRBD1,.,TRBV4-3,TGCGCCAGCAGCCAAGAACGAGGGCCGATCCAGGGGGCGCCCCTCTATAATTCACCCCTCCACTTT,CASSQERGPIQGAPLYNSPLHF
TRBJ2-5,TRBD2,.,TRBV19,TGTGCCAGTAGTATGGAGGGAGCGGGGCAAGAGACCCAGTACTTC,CASSMEGAGQETQYF
TRBJ2-7,.,few,TRBV6-5,TGTGCCAGCAGTTACCTAGGCGAGCAGTACTTC,CASSYLGEQYF
TRBJ2-5,.,.,TRBV5-1,TGCGCCAGCAGTGCCGCCGGAGGGATCGAGACCCAGTACTTC,CASSAAGGIETQYF
TRBJ2-6,.,.,TRBV4-2,TGTGCCAGCAGCCAAGATAGCCGATCCGAGTCTGGGGCCAACGTCCTGACTTTC,CASSQDSRSESGANVLTF
TRBJ2-1,TRBD2,.,TRBV7-8,TGTGCCAGCAGCCGGACTAGCGGGAGGCAGTTCTTC,CASSRTSGRQFF
TRBJ1-2,TRBD1,.,TRBV6-5,TGTGCCAGCAGGGCGGGGGACAGGGTTTACGATGGCTACACCTTC,CASRAGDRVYDGYTF
TRBJ2-7,.,.,TRBV29-1,TGCAGCGTTTACACAAACTACGAGCAGTACTTC,CSVYTNYEQYF
TRBJ2-2,TRBD1,.,TRBV19,TGTGCCAGTAGATACCGGGACAGGGTGCACGGGGAGCTGTTTTTT,CASRYRDRVHGELFF
TRBJ1-1,.,.,TRBV9,TGTGCCAGCAGCGTAGTTTCAGGCCCCAACCCGGAAGCTTTCTTT,CASSVVSGPNPEAFF
TRBJ1-1,.,many,TRBV7-2,TGTGCCAGCAGCTTCCAGGGTTCGCCGAACACTGAAGCTTTCTTT,CASSFQGSPNTEAFF
TRBJ2-5,.,.,TRBV4-1,TGCGCCAGCAGCCAAGAGCCCCCCAGCGTCTCCCAAGAGACCCAGTACTTC,CASSQEPPSVSQETQYF
TRBJ2-5,TRBD2,.,TRBV5-6,TGTGCCAGCAGCTTGGACGTTAGCGGGAGAGGAAAGACCCAGTACTTC,CASSLDVSGRGKTQYF
TRBJ2-5,TRBD2,.,TRBV5-4,TGTGCCAGCAGCGACGAAGCGGGAGCGGAGACCCAGTACTTC,CASSDEAGAETQYF
TRBJ2-1,TRBD1,.,TRBV29-1,TGCAGCGTTGGGACAGGGGGCTGGGATGAGCAGTTCTTC,CSVGTGGWDEQFF
TRBJ2-1,.,.,TRBV7-3,TGTGCCAGCAGCCTCGGGAATGACAATGAGCAGTTCTTC,CASSLGNDNEQFF
TRBJ2-7,.,once,TRBV20-1,TGCAGTGCTAAGAGGGCTGACGAGCAGTACTTC,CSAKRADEQYF
TRBJ2-7,TRBD1,.,TRBV6-5,TGTGCCGCCGGGACAGGACTCTACGAGCAGTACTTC,CAAGTGLYEQYF
TRBJ2-7,TRBD2,.,TRBV20-1,TGCAGTGCTAGTCTTATACTAGCGGGAGTGTACGAGCAGTACTTC,CSASLILAGVYEQYF
TRBJ1-5,.,.,TRBV3-1/TRBV3-2,TGTGCCAGCAGCCAAAACAGTCTCAATCAGCCCCAGCATTTT,CASSQNSLNQPQHF
TRBJ1-1,TRBD1,.,TRBV19,TGTGCCAGTAGCCGCTATTTCTACCGGACAGGGGGGACCACTGAAGCTTTCTTT,CASSRYFYRTGGTTEAFF
TRBJ2-1,.,.,TRBV3-1/TRBV3-2,TGTGCCAGCAGCCAGCCCAGGACACTCCTCTACAATGAGCAGTTCTTC,CASSQPRTLLYNEQFF
TRBJ2-1,.,.,TRBV4-1,TGCGCCAGCAGCCTGGTTAGTAACAATGAGCAGTTCTTC,CASSLVSNNEQFF
TRBJ2-5,TRBD1,.,TRBV15,TGTGCCACCACCCCTTATGGACAGGGGCGCCAAGAGACCCAGTACTTC,CATTPYGQGRQETQYF
TRBJ2-7,.,.,TRBV5-1,TGCGCCAGCAGCTTAGGCGGCCGCGCCTTCTCCTACGAGCAGTACTTC,CASSLGGRAFSYEQYF
TRBJ2-6,.,.,TRBV19,TGTGCCAGTAGTATCGGAGGTTCTGGGGCCAACGTCCTGACTTTC,CASSIGGSGANVLTF
TRBJ2-2,TRBD1,.,TRBV3-1/TRBV3-2,TGTGCCAGCAGCCAGGGTCAGGGGGTCGACACCGGGGAGCTGTTTTTT,CASSQGQGVDTGELFF
TRBJ2-1,.,.,TRBV21-1,TGTGCCAGCAGCAAAGTAAGAGCCGACAGTCACCACAATGAGCAGTTCTTC,CASSKVRADSHHNEQFF
TRBJ2-7,TRBD1,.,TRBV9,TGTGCCAGCAGCGTATCGTTAAGTGGACAGGGGGCGGACGAGCAGTACTTC,CASSVSLSGQGADEQYF
TRBJ1-5,TRBD1,few,TRBV5-5,TGTGCCAGCAGCGCTGGACAGGGCAACAATCAGCCCCAGCATTTT,CASSAGQGNNQPQHF
TRBJ2-1,TRBD2,.,TRBV20-1,TGCAGTGCTAGTGGGACTAGCGGCCCCAACAATGAGCAGTTCTTC,CSASGTSGPNNEQFF
TRBJ2-7,.,.,TRBV9,TGTGCCAGCAGCGTAGGCGGAAAGGCCTACGAGCAGTACTTC,CASSVGGKAYEQYF
TRBJ2-7,TRBD2,.,TRBV9,TGTGCCAGCAGCCCAAGCGGGAGGGAAGGCTACGAGCAGTACTTC,CASSPSGREGYEQYF
TRBJ1-4,TRBD1,.,TRBV19,TGTGCCAGTAACCGGGGACAGGGTAATGAAAAACTGTTTTTT,CASNRGQGNEKLFF
TRBJ1-3,TRBD1,.,TRBV6-5,TGTGCCAGCAGCCTATGGGACAGGGGGGACACCATATATTTT,CASSLWDRGDTIYF
TRBJ1-4,TRBD1,.,TRBV19,TGTGCCAGTAGTACCACCGGGACAGGCGAAAAACTGTTTTTT,CASSTTGTGEKLFF
TRBJ2-1,TRBD2,.,TRBV9,TGTGCCAGCAGCCCTTCTAGCGGGAAGGTTTACAATGAGCAGTTCTTC,CASSPSSGKVYNEQFF
TRBJ2-5,TRBD1,.,TRBV5-1,TGCGCCAGCAAGACAGGGGGCGGGGTAGAGACCCAGTACTTC,CASKTGGGVETQYF
TRBJ2-5,TRBD2,.,TRBV4-2,TGTGCCAGCAGCCGACTGGTGGGCGGGGGGACGGTTGCGGGACATGGGGAGACCCAGTACTTC,CASSRLVGGGTVAGHGETQYF
TRBJ1-3,.,.,TRBV19,TGTGCCAGTAGACTCCAGGGGACCTCCTCTGGAAACACCATATATTTT,CASRLQGTSSGNTIYF
TRBJ2-7,.,.,TRBV7-2,TGTGCCAGCAGCTTATCCCCTCGGAGCTCCTACGAGCAGTACTTC,CASSLSPRSSYEQYF
TRBJ1-4,.,once,TRBV27,TGTGCCAGCAGTTTAGGCCAGTTCGTGACAAATGAAAAACTGTTTTTT,CASSLGQFVTNEKLFF
TRBJ1-5,.,few,TRBV28,TGTGCCAGCAGTCCGGGGGGGGCCTATAGCAATCAGCCCCAGCATTTT,CASSPGGAYSNQPQHF
TRBJ1-4,.,few,TRBV27,TGTGCCAGCAGTTCGAATTACGGGACACAGTATGAAAAACTGTTTTTT,CASSSNYGTQYEKLFF